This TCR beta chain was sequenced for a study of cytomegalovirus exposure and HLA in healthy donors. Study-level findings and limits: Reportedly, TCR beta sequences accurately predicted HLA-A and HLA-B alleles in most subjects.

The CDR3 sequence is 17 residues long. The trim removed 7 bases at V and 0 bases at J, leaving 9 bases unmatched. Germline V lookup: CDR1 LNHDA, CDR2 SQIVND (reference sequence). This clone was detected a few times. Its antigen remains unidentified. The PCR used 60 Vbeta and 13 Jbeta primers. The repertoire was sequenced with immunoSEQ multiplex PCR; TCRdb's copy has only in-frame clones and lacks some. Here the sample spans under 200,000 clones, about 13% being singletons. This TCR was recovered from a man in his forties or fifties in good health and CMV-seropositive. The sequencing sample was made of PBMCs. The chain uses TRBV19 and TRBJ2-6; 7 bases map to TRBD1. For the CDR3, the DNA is TGTGCCAGTACTCCCTCTCGACAGGGCTCTGGGGCCAACGTCCTGACTTTC. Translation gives CASTPSRQGSGANVLTF. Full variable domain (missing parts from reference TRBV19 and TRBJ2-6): DGGITQSPKYLFRKEGQNVTLSCEQNLNHDAMYWYRQDPGQGLRLIYYSQIVNDFQKGDIAEGYSVSREKKESFPLTVTSAQKNPTAFYLCASTPSRQGSGANVLTFGAGSRLTVL.